Listed below are T cell receptor beta chains from one sample, sequenced in a study of tumor-infiltrating lymphocytes in primary liver carcinoma. Using its own MiXCR run on the multiplex PCR reads, TCRdb lists one record per CDR3 protein. The sample lists some 180,000 distinct CDR3 sequences; roughly three fifths were seen once. Source material: peripheral blood. The origin of the receptors is a middle-aged man with primary liver carcinoma and hepatitis B virus infection. The CDR3 runs from the conserved cysteine through the conserved F or W. D genes are given only for firm matches. Clone size is given for some rows only: seen once, a few or many times, or a class if the clone is expanded.

clone_size	d_call	v_call	j_call	cdr3_aa	cdr3_nt
many	TRBD1	TRBV30	TRBJ2-6	CAGRDRTPAGANVLTF	TGTGCCGGAAGGGACAGGACACCCGCTGGGGCCAACGTCCTGACTTTC
many	.	TRBV11-2	TRBJ2-3	CASSPRRAATDTQYF	TGTGCCAGCAGCCCCCGTAGGGCGGCTACAGATACGCAGTATTTT
.	.	TRBV28	TRBJ1-6	CASTRSSYNSPLHF	TGTGCCAGTACAAGGAGCTCCTATAATTCACCCCTCCACTTT
many	.	TRBV11-2	TRBJ2-7	CASSLPTSRPYEQYF	TGTGCCAGCAGCTTACCGACTTCACGGCCTTACGAGCAGTACTTC
.	TRBD2	TRBV5-6	TRBJ2-7	CASTPPGGGYEQYF	TGTGCCAGCACCCCCCCGGGAGGGGGCTACGAGCAGTACTTC
few	TRBD1	TRBV29-1	TRBJ2-7	CSVITGGSPYEQYF	TGCAGCGTTATAACAGGGGGCAGCCCCTACGAGCAGTACTTC
.	TRBD2	TRBV6-5	TRBJ2-7	CASSYNAGEGEQYF	TGTGCCAGCAGTTACAACGCTGGGGAGGGGGAGCAGTACTTC
few	TRBD2	TRBV6-6	TRBJ2-7	CASSFTGLNYEQYF	TGTGCCAGCAGTTTTACGGGACTAAACTACGAGCAGTACTTC
many	TRBD1	TRBV11-2	TRBJ2-3	CASSTGRTGSSDTQYF	TGTGCCAGCAGCACGGGCCGGACAGGTAGTTCAGATACGCAGTATTTT
.	.	TRBV5-1	TRBJ1-2	CASSSGVNYGYTF	TGCGCCAGCAGCTCGGGGGTAAACTATGGCTACACCTTC
.	.	TRBV12-3/TRBV12-4	TRBJ2-1	CASSQEGRDLNDQFF	TGTGCCAGCAGCCAAGAGGGCCGGGATTTAAATGACCAGTTCTTC
.	TRBD2	TRBV6-5	TRBJ2-3	CASSYGGADTQYF	TGTGCCAGCAGTTACGGGGGGGCAGATACGCAGTATTTT
few	TRBD2	TRBV12-3/TRBV12-4	TRBJ2-7	CASSFLAGEQYF	TGTGCCAGCAGTTTTCTAGCGGGCGAGCAGTACTTC
.	.	TRBV5-1	TRBJ1-5	CASSPTGGSNQPQHF	TGCGCCAGCAGCCCGACCGGGGGAAGCAATCAGCCCCAGCATTTT
few	TRBD1	TRBV5-4	TRBJ2-7	CASSLDRGRSHEQYF	TGTGCCAGCAGCTTGGACAGGGGAAGGAGCCACGAGCAGTACTTC
.	TRBD1	TRBV28	TRBJ1-2	CASSLSTGGGYGYTF	TGTGCCAGCAGTTTATCGACAGGGGGTGGCTATGGCTACACCTTC
.	TRBD2	TRBV11-2	TRBJ2-1	CAAALGGGRRDNEQFF	TGTGCAGCAGCCCTGGGGGGGGGGAGGCGCGACAATGAGCAGTTCTTC
.	.	TRBV12-3/TRBV12-4	TRBJ2-7	CASGPPAARSYEQYF	TGTGCCAGCGGGCCCCCCGCAGCGCGCTCCTACGAGCAGTACTTC
many	.	TRBV11-2	TRBJ2-3	CASSSWEGTDTQYF	TGTGCCAGCAGCTCCTGGGAGGGCACAGATACGCAGTATTTT
few	.	TRBV6-5	TRBJ1-6	CASRPGVSADRTLHF	TGTGCCAGCAGACCCGGCGTTTCGGCGGACCGGACGCTCCACTTT
many	.	TRBV11-2	TRBJ2-3	CASSWGDARGTDTQYF	TGTGCCAGCAGCTGGGGGGACGCGCGTGGGACAGATACGCAGTATTTT
.	.	TRBV4-1	TRBJ2-1	CASSQAPSGGGNEQFF	TGCGCCAGCAGCCAAGCTCCATCAGGGGGAGGAAATGAGCAGTTCTTC
few	.	TRBV24-1	TRBJ2-2	CATSDLSRDTGELFF	TGTGCCACCAGTGATTTATCCAGGGACACCGGGGAGCTGTTTTTT
.	.	TRBV29-1	TRBJ2-1	CSVKQGSYDEQFF	TGCAGCGTTAAACAGGGCTCCTACGATGAGCAGTTCTTC
.	TRBD1	TRBV6-6	TRBJ1-1	CASSPGGQATEAFF	TGTGCCAGCAGTCCTGGGGGACAGGCCACTGAAGCTTTCTTT
.	TRBD2	TRBV6-1	TRBJ2-2	CASTVTSGIPGELFF	TGTGCCAGCACGGTTACGAGCGGGATCCCCGGGGAGCTGTTTTTT
few	.	TRBV11-3	TRBJ2-7	CAGSVGQLSHSYEQYF	TGTGCCGGCAGCGTCGGACAGCTCAGCCACTCCTACGAGCAGTACTTC
.	.	TRBV20-1	TRBJ2-1	CSACPEQFF	TGCAGTGCATGCCCTGAGCAGTTCTTC
.	.	TRBV11-2	TRBJ2-5	CASSLSGRETHYF	TGTGCCAGCAGCTTAAGTGGCCGAGAGACCCATTACTTC
.	TRBD1	TRBV5-1	TRBJ2-1	CASSSWDRGLLGTYNEQFF	TGCGCCAGCAGCTCCTGGGACAGGGGGCTCCTGGGGACCTACAATGAGCAGTTCTTC
many	TRBD1	TRBV11-2	TRBJ2-2	CASSPGQGARGGELFF	TGTGCCAGCAGCCCGGGACAGGGGGCAAGGGGCGGGGAGCTGTTTTTT
.	TRBD2	TRBV28	TRBJ2-1	CASSSLAGYNEQFF	TGTGCCAGCAGTTCCCTAGCGGGCTACAATGAGCAGTTCTTC
.	TRBD1	TRBV11-2	TRBJ2-1	CASSPPDRSNDQFF	TGTGCCAGCAGTCCTCCGGACAGGAGCAATGATCAGTTCTTC
.	TRBD1	TRBV4-1	TRBJ1-5	CASSSRTGDPSYSNQSQHF	TGCGCCAGCAGCTCAAGGACAGGCGACCCTTCATATAGCAATCAGTCCCAGCATTTT
.	TRBD2	TRBV10-1	TRBJ2-7	CASSFGLASSEQYF	TGCGCCAGCAGTTTCGGACTAGCCTCCTCCGAGCAGTACTTC
many	.	TRBV11-2	TRBJ2-6	CASSLSSSGANVLTF	TGTGCCAGCAGCCTGAGTAGTTCCGGGGCCAACGTCCTGACTTTC
few	TRBD2	TRBV6-2/TRBV6-3	TRBJ2-7	CASSLTGTSREQYF	TGTGCCAGCAGTCTCACCGGGACTAGCCGCGAGCAGTACTTC
few	TRBD1	TRBV4-2	TRBJ2-5	CASSQPARGLKTQYF	TGTGCCAGCAGCCAACCCGCCAGGGGGCTGAAGACCCAGTACTTC
few	.	TRBV29-1	TRBJ1-2	CSAEQGDYGYTF	TGCAGCGCCGAACAGGGTGACTATGGCTACACCTTC
.	TRBD2	TRBV11-2	TRBJ2-3	CASSTPRGGRLTSTDTQYF	TGTGCCAGCAGTACTCCTCGAGGCGGGAGACTTACTAGCACAGATACGCAGTATTTT
once	TRBD1	TRBV5-1	TRBJ2-1	CASSKTGGDYNGQFF	TGCGCCAGCAGCAAGACAGGGGGCGACTACAATGGGCAGTTCTTC
.	TRBD2	TRBV6-5	TRBJ2-3	CASSYSAGRDSTDTQYF	TGTGCCAGCAGTTACTCGGCCGGGAGGGACTCCACAGATACGCAGTATTTT
.	.	TRBV11-2	TRBJ2-5	CASSSLKGEAQENQYF	TGTGCCAGCAGCTCACTAAAGGGCGAAGCCCAAGAGAACCAGTACTTC
few	TRBD1	TRBV6-6	TRBJ1-4	CASSYSGGATNEKLFF	TGTGCCAGCAGTTACTCAGGGGGCGCAACTAATGAAAAACTGTTTTTT
.	.	TRBV11-3	TRBJ2-4	CASSLPQTDIQYF	TGTGCCAGCAGCTTACCCCAGACCGACATTCAGTACTTC
.	.	TRBV10-1	TRBJ2-3	CASSERRVGAQYF	TGCGCCAGCAGTGAGAGGCGAGTGGGTGCGCAGTATTTT
many	TRBD2	TRBV12-3/TRBV12-4	TRBJ2-7	CASSLTSGSYEQYF	TGTGCCAGCAGTTTGACTAGCGGGAGTTACGAGCAGTACTTC
many	.	TRBV11-1	TRBJ2-5	CASSPLAAGETQYF	TGTGCCAGCAGCCCACTAGCCGCCGGAGAGACCCAGTACTTC
many	.	TRBV11-2	TRBJ2-1	CASSLGRGAPSSYNEQFF	TGTGCCAGCAGCTTAGGCCGTGGGGCCCCCAGCTCCTACAATGAGCAGTTCTTC
.	.	TRBV5-1	TRBJ2-3	CASSLEGGTTDTQYF	TGCGCCAGCAGCTTGGAGGGCGGAACCACAGATACGCAGTATTTT
.	.	TRBV6-5	TRBJ1-2	CASNPNGRVAYGYTF	TGTGCCAGCAATCCTAATGGCAGGGTCGCCTATGGCTACACCTTC
.	TRBD1	TRBV7-8	TRBJ2-7	CASSLPGTGTYEQYF	TGTGCCAGCAGCCTCCCCGGGACAGGAACCTACGAGCAGTACTTC
.	TRBD2	TRBV12-3/TRBV12-4	TRBJ2-1	CASSLRTSGISSYNEQFF	TGTGCCAGCAGTCTAAGGACTAGCGGAATAAGCTCCTACAATGAGCAGTTCTTC